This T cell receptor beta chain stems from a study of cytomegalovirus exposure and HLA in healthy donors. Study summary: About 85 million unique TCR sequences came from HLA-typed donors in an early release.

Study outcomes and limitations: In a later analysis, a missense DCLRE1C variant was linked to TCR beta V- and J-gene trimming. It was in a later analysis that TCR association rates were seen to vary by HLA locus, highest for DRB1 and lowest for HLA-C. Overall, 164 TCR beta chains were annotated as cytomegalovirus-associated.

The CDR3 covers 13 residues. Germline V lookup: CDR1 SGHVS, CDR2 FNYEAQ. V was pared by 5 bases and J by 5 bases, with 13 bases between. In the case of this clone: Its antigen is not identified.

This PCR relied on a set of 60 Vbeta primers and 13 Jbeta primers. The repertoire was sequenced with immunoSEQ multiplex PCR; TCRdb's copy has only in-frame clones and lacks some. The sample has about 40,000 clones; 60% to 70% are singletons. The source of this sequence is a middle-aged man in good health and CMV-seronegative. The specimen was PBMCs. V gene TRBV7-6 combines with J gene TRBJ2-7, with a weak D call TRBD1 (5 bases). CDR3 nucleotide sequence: TGTGCCAGCAGCCGGACATCCCCGGACGAGCAGTACTTC. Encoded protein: CASSRTSPDEQYF.